Below, 25 T cell receptor beta chains from the same sample are listed, as sequenced in a study of cytomegalovirus exposure and HLA in healthy donors. In the PCR, 60 Vbeta and 13 Jbeta primers were used. Sequencing used immunoSEQ multiplex PCR; TCRdb keeps in-frame clones, though not all of them. This table holds about 170,000 clones, around 80% found once. The specimen was PBMCs. The receptors were sampled from a female donor in good health and CMV-seronegative.

This clone came up once. The J gene is TRBJ1-5, the V gene TRBV4-2; D not certain. The germline gives CDR1 LGHNA, CDR2 YNFKEQ. This CDR3 is built from 20 residues. Trimming removed 0 bases at V and 1 base at J, with 22 bases between. The CDR3 spells CASSQDSYRARAGSNQPQHF. Here the CDR3 DNA reads TGTGCCAGCAGCCAAGATTCATATCGGGCCCGCGCGGGCAGCAATCAGCCCCAGCATTTT.

Concerning this clone: At one boundary the junction diverges from the germline segment, which might be a read error. V and J are TRBV7-9 and TRBJ2-6; D is possibly TRBD1 (5 bases). This CDR3 has 15 amino acids. Germline V lookup: CDR1 SEHNR, CDR2 FQNEAQ (reference sequence). The CDR3 DNA reads as TGTGCCAGCAGCCCGGATGGTTATGGGGCCAACGGCCTGACTTTC. Translating gives CASSPDGYGANGLTF. Supplemented by reference TRBV7-9 and TRBJ2-6, the full variable domain reads DTGVSQNPRHKITKRGQNVTFRCDPISEHNRLYWYRQTLGQGPEFLTYFQNEAQLEKSRLLSDRFSAERPKGSFSTLEIQRTEQGDSAMYLCASSPDGYGANGLTFGAGSRLTVL.

This clone turned up a few times. The chain links TRBV7-2 to TRBJ2-1; 11 bases line up with TRBD2. CDR1 SGHTA and CDR2 FQGNSA come from the germline V gene. The CDR3 has 16 amino acids. V was clipped by 6 bases and J by 0 bases; unmatched bases: 4. CDR3 nucleotides: TGTGCCAGCAGTCGTACTAGCGGGGGCTCCTACAATGAGCAGTTCTTC. Its translation is CASSRTSGGSYNEQFF.

The V call is TRBV6-5, the J call TRBJ2-7, with D perhaps matching TRBD2 (5 bases). CDR1 MNHEY and CDR2 SVGAGI come from the germline V gene. The CDR3 loop spans 15 amino acids. Trimming left V 6 bases short and J 6 bases short, with 21 bases between. This CDR3 is CASSWWALRGSEQYF. CDR3 coding DNA: TGTGCCAGCAGCTGGTGGGCGCTGCGTGGGAGCGAGCAGTACTTC.

There are a few counts of this clone. CDR3 nucleotide sequence: TGTGCCAGCAGCGTCAATGGAGGCACTGAAGCTTTCTTT. Translation: CASSVNGGTEAFF. This sequence joins TRBV9 and TRBJ1-1; D is uncertain. Trimming removed 2 bases at V and 4 bases at J, with 9 bases between. The CDR3 is 13 amino acids. In germline, CDR1 is SGDLS, CDR2 YYNGEE.

This chain uses TRBV18 with TRBJ1-2; D perhaps matches TRBD1 (5 bases). Germline-derived CDR1 and CDR2 are KGHSH and LQKENI. Trimming removed 3 bases at V and 3 bases at J, with 11 bases between. This CDR3 region has 14 residues. The CDR3 is CASSPTAFDYGYTF. DNA of the CDR3: TGTGCCAGCTCACCGACAGCCTTCGACTATGGCTACACCTTC.

This clone was counted only a few times. The rearrangement joins TRBV13 to TRBJ1-4, with 8 bases that match TRBD1. CDR1 and CDR2 from the germline V gene are PRHDT and FYEKMQ (reference sequence). The CDR3 is made up of 13 amino acids. V lost 4 bases to trimming and J lost 11 bases; unmatched junction nucleotides: 6. Written as DNA, the CDR3 is TGTGCCAGCAGCTACGCAGGGGGCGGGAAACTGTTTTTT. This codes for CASSYAGGGKLFF. Drawing the rest from reference TRBV13 and TRBJ1-4, the complete variable domain is AAGVIQSPRHLIKEKRETATLKCYPIPRHDTVYWYQQGPGQDPQFLISFYEKMQSDKGSIPDRFSAQQFSDYHSELNMSSLELGDSALYFCASSYAGGGKLFFGSGTQLSVL.

This chain joins TRBV30 and TRBJ2-7; tentatively, D is TRBD1 (5 bases). This CDR3 spans 14 amino acids. V was pared by 4 bases and J by 2 bases, with 15 bases between. Germline-derived CDR1 and CDR2 are GTSNPN and SVGIG (reference sequence). CDR3 bases: TGTGCCTGGATGTTGAAGGGGAAAACCTACGAGCAGTACTTC. It yields the protein CAWMLKGKTYEQYF.

This clone was seen only a few times. V is TRBV4-2 and J is TRBJ2-2, with 8 bases aligning to TRBD2. The germline gives CDR1 LGHNA, CDR2 YNFKEQ. The CDR3 covers 17 residues. The ends lost 0 bases at V and 0 bases at J; junction bases unmatched: 3. In DNA form, the CDR3 reads TGTGCCAGCAGCCAAGAAGGGACTAGAGCGAACACCGGGGAGCTGTTTTTT. This encodes CASSQEGTRANTGELFF.

The table lists this clone with a few counts. This chain joins TRBV19 and TRBJ1-3; 7 nucleotides align to TRBD1. V lost 6 bases and J lost 1; bases outside the gene matches: 6. CDR1 is LNHDA and CDR2 is SQIVND in the germline V gene (reference sequence). The CDR3 covers 15 residues. The CDR3 sequence is CASRSPGQSGNTIYF. Written as DNA, the CDR3 is TGTGCCAGTAGGTCCCCGGGACAGTCTGGAAACACCATATATTTT. The variable domain in full, completed from reference TRBV19 and TRBJ1-3, reads DGGITQSPKYLFRKEGQNVTLSCEQNLNHDAMYWYRQDPGQGLRLIYYSQIVNDFQKGDIAEGYSVSREKKESFPLTVTSAQKNPTAFYLCASRSPGQSGNTIYFGEGSWLTVV.

The chain joins TRBV29-1 to TRBJ1-2; D uncertain. This CDR3 is built from 12 residues. V lost 4 bases and J 8 bases, leaving 14 bases between the germline ends. Germline V gene data show CDR1 as SQVTM and CDR2 as ANQGSEA. CDR3 residues: CSVVLGREGYTF. The CDR3 DNA reads as TGCAGCGTTGTTCTAGGGCGGGAGGGCTACACCTTC.

This chain connects TRBV6-5 to TRBJ2-1, with 8 bases aligning to TRBD1. Germline CDR1 MNHEY, CDR2 SVGAGI. This CDR3 spans 15 amino acids. J gave up 0 bases and V 5 bases, and 3 bases lay outside the gene matches. The CDR3 spells CASSITGGSYNEQFF. The CDR3 nucleotides read TGTGCCAGCAGTATCACAGGGGGCTCCTACAATGAGCAGTTCTTC.

This chain links TRBV28 with TRBJ2-7, with TRBD2 matching 14 bases. Germline CDR1 reads MDHEN; CDR2 reads SYDVKM. Unmatched junction bases numbered 15, after V lost 5 bases and J lost 6 bases. The CDR3 spans 18 residues. For the CDR3, the DNA is TGTGCCAGCAGTCCAACGCCCCCGGGACTAGCGGGAGAAGGCGAGCAGTACTTC. Protein product: CASSPTPPGLAGEGEQYF.

The genes are TRBV19 and TRBJ2-2, with D tentatively TRBD1 (6 bases). This CDR3 has 14 amino acids. Germline V lookup: CDR1 LNHDA, CDR2 SQIVND (reference sequence). Trimming shortened V by 5 bases and J by 1 base, and 8 bases separated the two germline ends. CDR3 loop: CASSEDRNTGELFF. CDR3 nucleotide sequence: TGTGCCAGTAGTGAGGACAGGAACACCGGGGAGCTGTTTTTT.

The chain recombines TRBV7-9 with TRBJ2-1; TRBD1 agrees at 9 bases. J lost 8 bases, V lost 8 bases, and 13 bases had no gene match. Germline CDR1 SEHNR, CDR2 FQNEAQ (reference sequence). This CDR3 region has 15 residues. CDR3 nucleotides: TGTGCCAGCCAGGGGGGACAGGGTTACTGGGATGAGCAGTTCTTC. It yields the protein CASQGGQGYWDEQFF.

This sequence joins TRBV6-5 and TRBJ1-2; D is unclear. This CDR3 region has 15 residues. Trimming removed 0 bases at V and 3 bases at J, with 11 bases between. Germline CDR1 and CDR2: MNHEY and SVGAGI. CDR3 loop: CASSYSIWGDYGYTF. The DNA for the CDR3 is TGTGCCAGCAGTTACTCGATTTGGGGAGACTATGGCTACACCTTC.

V and J are TRBV6-5 and TRBJ2-2; 8 bases are shared with TRBD2. Trimming at V came to 3 bases and at J to 3 bases, leaving 6 bases not matched to a gene. CDR1 and CDR2 (germline): MNHEY, SVGAGI. The CDR3 consists of 16 residues. CDR3 DNA sequence: TGTGCCAGCAGTTATAGCGGGATGGGATACACCGGGGAGCTGTTTTTT. This translates into CASSYSGMGYTGELFF.

This clone was seen just once. The rearrangement links TRBV21-1 to TRBJ2-3; TRBD1, the table's D call, was not compared with the DNA. TRBV21-1 constitutes a pseudogene. This CDR3 contains 14 residues. The CDR3 nucleotides read TGTGCCAGCAGCCCTCCACAACCCTCAGATACGCAGTATTTT. It specifies CASSPPQPSDTQYF.

The rearrangement joins TRBV7-3 to TRBJ2-1, with 8 bases lining up with TRBD2. With V trimmed by 7 bases and J by 0 bases, 14 bases remained unmatched. Germline CDR1 is SGHTA and CDR2 is FQGTGA. The CDR3 length is 18 residues. This CDR3 reads CASISGGREWSSYNEQFF. CDR3 nucleotides: TGTGCCAGCATTTCGGGAGGGCGGGAGTGGAGCTCCTACAATGAGCAGTTCTTC.

V usage is TRBV6-5 and J usage is TRBJ1-2; maybe TRBD1 (6 bases). V was pared by 5 bases and J by 4 bases, with 11 bases between. The CDR3 contains 13 residues. Per the germline V gene, CDR1 is MNHEY and CDR2 is SVGAGI. CDR3 DNA sequence: TGTGCCAGCAGTCCTACAGGGAGCTATGGCTACACCTTC. This sequence encodes CASSPTGSYGYTF.

This chain's CDR3 is CASSNQSSGMSSYNEQFF. CDR3 in DNA: TGTGCCAGCAGCAACCAGTCTAGCGGGATGAGCTCCTACAATGAGCAGTTCTTC. V and J are TRBV21-1 and TRBJ2-1; TRBD2, the table's D call, lacks a check against the DNA. TRBV21-1 is noted as a pseudogene. This CDR3 has 18 residues.

This clone was observed a few times. The chain joins TRBV4-3 to TRBJ1-3; no firm D call. The V gene's germline CDR1 is LGHNA and CDR2 YSLEER. V lost 1 base and J 4 bases, leaving 14 bases between the germline ends. The CDR3 consists of 16 residues. The CDR3, as DNA: TGCGCCAGCAGCCAAGGTGCCAGCGGGCACGGAAACACCATATATTTT. Its translation: CASSQGASGHGNTIYF.

This chain joins TRBV7-9 and TRBJ2-5, with 7 bases that match TRBD2. The V and J ends lost 3 bases and 4 bases, in that order; junction bases with no gene match: 11. CDR3 length: 16 residues. CDR1 is SEHNR and CDR2 is FQNEAQ in the germline V gene (reference sequence). CDR3 sequence reads: CASSFPTSEGAETQYF. CDR3 in DNA: TGTGCCAGCAGCTTTCCCACTAGCGAGGGAGCAGAGACCCAGTACTTC. Full variable domain (remainder filled in from reference TRBV7-9 and TRBJ2-5): DTGVSQNPRHKITKRGQNVTFRCDPISEHNRLYWYRQTLGQGPEFLTYFQNEAQLEKSRLLSDRFSAERPKGSFSTLEIQRTEQGDSAMYLCASSFPTSEGAETQYFGPGTRLLVL.

The chain recombines TRBV5-1 with TRBJ1-1; D is uncertain. Trimming stripped 7 bases from V and 0 bases from J, with 10 bases between. Germline V gene data show CDR1 as SGHRS and CDR2 as YFSETQ. This CDR3 spans 13 amino acids. CDR3 region: CASAQNLNTEAFF. CDR3 nucleotides: TGCGCCAGCGCCCAGAACCTGAACACTGAAGCTTTCTTT.

This clone was observed a few times. The chain carries TRBV7-3 and TRBJ1-1, with 8 bases fitting TRBD1. The CDR3 sequence is 15 residues long. Germline V lookup: CDR1 SGHTA, CDR2 FQGTGA. Trimming at V came to 5 bases and at J to 1 base, leaving 6 bases not matched to a gene. CDR3 protein: CASSTRQGRNTEAFF. The DNA for the CDR3 is TGTGCCAGCAGCACCCGACAGGGGAGGAACACTGAAGCTTTCTTT.